This is a list of T cell receptor beta chains from one sample in a study of beta chain features in type 1 diabetes. Profiling relied on immunoSEQ multiplex PCR, and the TCRdb table lists in-frame clones only, not all of them. The data contain hundreds of thousands of clones, about a sixth of them singletons. Sequenced input: naive CD4+ T cells from blood. These receptors all stem from a young man in good health. The CDR3 runs from the conserved cysteine through the conserved F or W. A D gene is named only where the DNA matches it firmly. The size field is filled for only some rows; it gives once, few, many or a size class.

size	V	D	J	DNA	CDR3
NA	TRBV4-1	NA	TRBJ1-6	TGCGCCAGCAGCCAAGATCCGTCGGCAGTCCTGATCCCCGGGTCCCTCCACTTT	CASSQDPSAVLIPGSLHF
NA	TRBV28	NA	TRBJ2-7	TGTGCCAGCATGATTGGCGGAAGCTCCTACGAGCAGTACTTC	CASMIGGSSYEQYF
NA	TRBV15	NA	TRBJ2-5	TGTGCCACCAGCAGATACCAAGAGACCCAGTACTTC	CATSRYQETQYF
NA	TRBV7-9	TRBD1	TRBJ2-3	TGTGCCAGCAGCTCCCAGACAGGGACAAGCACAGATACGCAGTATTTT	CASSSQTGTSTDTQYF
NA	TRBV11-2	NA	TRBJ2-3	TGTGCCAGCAGCTTTCGGCAGGGGCTAAGCACAGATACGCAGTATTTT	CASSFRQGLSTDTQYF
NA	TRBV6-1	NA	TRBJ1-1	TGTGCCAGCAGTTCGGGCAGGGATACTGAAGCTTTCTTT	CASSSGRDTEAFF
NA	TRBV6-5	TRBD1	TRBJ1-6	TGTGCCAGCAGTTACGGGCACAGGGGGAAAGGTTCACCCCTCCACTTT	CASSYGHRGKGSPLHF
NA	TRBV18	NA	TRBJ1-4	TGTGCCAGCTCACCTCGACAGGTGGAGGGGAAACTGTTTTTT	CASSPRQVEGKLFF
NA	TRBV4-3	NA	TRBJ2-4	TGCGCCAGCAGCCAAGAAGGCAGGCTAGCCAAAAACATTCAGTACTTC	CASSQEGRLAKNIQYF
few	TRBV28	TRBD1	TRBJ1-5	TGTGCCAGCAGACGATGGACAGGGGGCGAACAGCCCCAGCATTTT	CASRRWTGGEQPQHF
few	TRBV7-2	TRBD2	TRBJ2-3	TGTGCCAGCAGTTCTAGCGGGGGCACAGATACGCAGTATTTT	CASSSSGGTDTQYF
NA	TRBV19	NA	TRBJ2-2	TGTGCCAGTAGTATGACCTGGAGCACCGGGGAGCTGTTTTTT	CASSMTWSTGELFF
NA	TRBV9	TRBD1	TRBJ2-6	TGTGCCAGCAGCCGGGGACAGGGATCTGGGGCCAACGTCCTGACTTTC	CASSRGQGSGANVLTF
few	TRBV20-1	NA	TRBJ2-5	TGCAGTGCTAGACTTGGAGAGACCCAGTACTTC	CSARLGETQYF
NA	TRBV28	NA	TRBJ1-2	TGTGCCAGCATACGGCCGGACGGTAACTATGGCTACACCTTC	CASIRPDGNYGYTF
NA	TRBV27	NA	TRBJ2-3	TGTGCCAGCAGTCCTACAGGGACCTCTAGCACAGATACGCAGTATTTT	CASSPTGTSSTDTQYF
NA	TRBV9	NA	TRBJ2-7	TGTGCCAGCAGCGTAGGGCCGGGACCTAAACCCTACGAGCAGTACTTC	CASSVGPGPKPYEQYF
few	TRBV19	TRBD1	TRBJ2-5	TGTGCCAGTAGGATACAGGGGGCCAAGGAAGAGACCCAGTACTTC	CASRIQGAKEETQYF
NA	TRBV19	NA	TRBJ1-4	TGTGCCAGTAGTATCGGGGCAGGGAGACATAATGAAAAACTGTTTTTT	CASSIGAGRHNEKLFF
NA	TRBV9	TRBD2	TRBJ2-5	TGTGCCAGCAGCACGTCTAGCGGGTGGGTCCAGTACTTC	CASSTSSGWVQYF
NA	TRBV29-1	NA	TRBJ1-6	TGCAGCGTGGGTCCGACTTATAATTCACCCCTCCACTTT	CSVGPTYNSPLHF
NA	TRBV11-2	NA	TRBJ2-7	TGTGCCAGCAGCTTAGGGCTAGTATACGAGCAGTACTTC	CASSLGLVYEQYF
NA	TRBV5-1	NA	TRBJ2-1	TGCGCCAGCAGCTTCTCCAGCGGAGGGAGCAATGAGCAGTTCTTC	CASSFSSGGSNEQFF
NA	TRBV20-1	NA	TRBJ1-2	TGCAGTGCTAGTGGAGGGGATGGCTACACCTTC	CSASGGDGYTF
few	TRBV29-1	NA	TRBJ1-5	TGCAGCGTTGTAAGAGAGGGGACGGGCAATCAGCCCCAGCATTTT	CSVVREGTGNQPQHF
NA	TRBV18	TRBD1	TRBJ2-3	TGTGCCAGCTCATCCTTTCCGGGACAGGGGACAGATACGCAGTATTTT	CASSSFPGQGTDTQYF
few	TRBV30	TRBD1	TRBJ1-1	TGTGCCTGGAGCGCCGCCCGGACAGGGTCGGTAAACACTGAAGCTTTCTTT	CAWSAARTGSVNTEAFF
few	TRBV7-8	NA	TRBJ1-2	TGTGCCAGCAGCTTATCGGGCGGCGGCTACACCTTC	CASSLSGGGYTF
few	TRBV7-2	TRBD1	TRBJ1-1	TGTGCCAGCAGCTTAGGTGGGACAGGGGGAACTGAAGCTTTCTTT	CASSLGGTGGTEAFF